Sequencing of this T cell receptor beta chain was carried out in a study of OX40 agonist ivuxolimab in advanced cancers. Trimming shortened V by 5 bases and J by 8 bases, and 13 bases separated the two germline ends. The CDR3 extends over 12 amino acids. Germline values: CDR1 SGHNT, CDR2 YYREEE (reference sequence). Sequenced by immunoSEQ multiplex PCR; TCRdb stores in-frame clones only, minus some. The profile shows about 76,000 clones, roughly nine tenths of them singletons. The specimen comprised CD4+ or CD8+ T cells sorted from blood, sampled in a trial of the OX40 agonist ivuxolimab. The chain employs TRBV5-4 and TRBJ1-1; D remains unclear. This receptor was identified in an adult with an advanced solid tumor such as melanoma, head and neck, liver or kidney cancer. The DNA of the CDR3 is TGTGCCAGCAGTTTGAGCGGTGGGGAAGCTTTCTTT. The encoded protein is CASSLSGGEAFF.